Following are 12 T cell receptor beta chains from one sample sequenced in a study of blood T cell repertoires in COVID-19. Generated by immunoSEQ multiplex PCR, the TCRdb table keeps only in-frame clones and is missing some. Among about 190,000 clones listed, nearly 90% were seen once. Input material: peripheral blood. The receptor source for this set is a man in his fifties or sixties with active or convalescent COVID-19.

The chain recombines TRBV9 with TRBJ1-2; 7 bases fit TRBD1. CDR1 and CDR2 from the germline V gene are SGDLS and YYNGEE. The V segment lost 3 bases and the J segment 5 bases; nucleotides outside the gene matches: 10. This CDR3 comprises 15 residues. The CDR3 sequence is CASSAGQASGYGYTF. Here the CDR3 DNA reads TGTGCCAGCAGCGCTGGACAGGCCTCGGGGTATGGCTACACCTTC.

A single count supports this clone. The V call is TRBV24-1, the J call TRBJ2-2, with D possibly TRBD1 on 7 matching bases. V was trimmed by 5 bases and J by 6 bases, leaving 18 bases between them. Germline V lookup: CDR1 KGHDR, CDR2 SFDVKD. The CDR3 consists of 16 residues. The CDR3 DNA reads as TGTGCCACCAGTGCATGGAGGGGGCGTTATCCCGGGGAGCTGTTTTTT. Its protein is CATSAWRGRYPGELFF.

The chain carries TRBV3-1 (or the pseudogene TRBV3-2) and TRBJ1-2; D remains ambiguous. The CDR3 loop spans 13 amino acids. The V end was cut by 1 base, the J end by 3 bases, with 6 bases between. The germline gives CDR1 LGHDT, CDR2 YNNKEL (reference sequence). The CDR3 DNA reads TGTGCCAGCAGCCAAGGACACGACTATGGCTACACCTTC. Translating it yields CASSQGHDYGYTF.

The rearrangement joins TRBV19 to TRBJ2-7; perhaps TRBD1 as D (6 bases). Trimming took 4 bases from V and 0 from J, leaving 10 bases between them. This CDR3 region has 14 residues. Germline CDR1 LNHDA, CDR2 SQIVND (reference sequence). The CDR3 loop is CASSKGGSSYEQYF. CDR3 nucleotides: TGTGCCAGTAGTAAAGGGGGAAGCTCCTACGAGCAGTACTTC.

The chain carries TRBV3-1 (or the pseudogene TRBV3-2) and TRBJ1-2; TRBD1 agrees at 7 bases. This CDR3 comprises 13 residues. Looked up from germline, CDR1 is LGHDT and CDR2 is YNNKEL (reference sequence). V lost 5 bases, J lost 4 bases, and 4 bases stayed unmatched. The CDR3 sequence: CASSTRQGYGYTF. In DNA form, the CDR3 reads TGTGCCAGCAGCACACGACAGGGCTATGGCTACACCTTC.

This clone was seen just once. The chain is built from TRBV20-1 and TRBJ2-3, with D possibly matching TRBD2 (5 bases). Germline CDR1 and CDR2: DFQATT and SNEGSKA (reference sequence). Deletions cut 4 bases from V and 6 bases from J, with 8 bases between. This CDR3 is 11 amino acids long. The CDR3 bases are TGCAGTGCTATGGTAGCGGATACGCAGTATTTT. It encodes CSAMVADTQYF.

The CDR3 coding sequence is TGTGCCAGTAGTAGCAGGGCCGAAAAACTGTTTTTT. Amino acid sequence: CASSSRAEKLFF. The J gene is TRBJ1-4, the V gene TRBV19, with TRBD1 as a possible D gene (5 bases). V was shortened by 4 bases and J by 8 bases, with 8 bases between the two germline ends. Germline V CDR1 and CDR2: LNHDA, SQIVND (reference sequence). CDR3 length equals 12 residues.

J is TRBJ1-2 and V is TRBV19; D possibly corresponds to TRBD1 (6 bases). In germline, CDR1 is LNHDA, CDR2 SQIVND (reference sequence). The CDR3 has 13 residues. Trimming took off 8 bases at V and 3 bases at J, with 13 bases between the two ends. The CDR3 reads CASRTGTHYGYTF. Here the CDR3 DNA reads TGTGCCAGTCGGACCGGGACACACTATGGCTACACCTTC.

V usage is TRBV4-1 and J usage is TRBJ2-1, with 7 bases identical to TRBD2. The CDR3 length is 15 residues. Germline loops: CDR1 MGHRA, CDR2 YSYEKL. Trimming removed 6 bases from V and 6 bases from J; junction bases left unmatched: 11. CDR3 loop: CASRPEVGGSNEQFF. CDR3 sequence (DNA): TGCGCCAGCAGACCCGAAGTGGGGGGGAGCAATGAGCAGTTCTTC.

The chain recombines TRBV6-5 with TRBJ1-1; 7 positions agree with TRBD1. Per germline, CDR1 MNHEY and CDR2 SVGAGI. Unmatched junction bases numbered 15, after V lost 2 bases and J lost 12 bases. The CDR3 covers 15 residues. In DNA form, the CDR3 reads TGTGCCAGCAGTTACCCCGGACAGGCCCGAGCTGAGTCTTTCTTT. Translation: CASSYPGQARAESFF.

CDR3 region: CASSTRTANYGYTF. The CDR3 DNA is TGTGCCAGCAGCACTCGGACAGCTAACTATGGCTACACCTTC. The rearrangement uses TRBV13 and TRBJ1-2; D may be TRBD1 (6 bases). Germline assignment: CDR1 PRHDT and CDR2 FYEKMQ (reference sequence). The germline V and J ends were trimmed by 5 bases and 0 bases, with 10 bases remaining between them. CDR3 length: 14 residues. Drawing the rest from reference TRBV13 and TRBJ1-2, the complete variable domain is AAGVIQSPRHLIKEKRETATLKCYPIPRHDTVYWYQQGPGQDPQFLISFYEKMQSDKGSIPDRFSAQQFSDYHSELNMSSLELGDSALYFCASSTRTANYGYTFGSGTRLTVV.

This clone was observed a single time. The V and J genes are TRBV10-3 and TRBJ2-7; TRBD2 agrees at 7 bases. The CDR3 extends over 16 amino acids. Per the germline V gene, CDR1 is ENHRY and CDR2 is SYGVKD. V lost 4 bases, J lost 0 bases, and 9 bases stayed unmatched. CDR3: CAISVPLAASSYEQYF. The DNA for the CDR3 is TGTGCCATCAGTGTTCCCCTAGCGGCGAGCTCCTACGAGCAGTACTTC.